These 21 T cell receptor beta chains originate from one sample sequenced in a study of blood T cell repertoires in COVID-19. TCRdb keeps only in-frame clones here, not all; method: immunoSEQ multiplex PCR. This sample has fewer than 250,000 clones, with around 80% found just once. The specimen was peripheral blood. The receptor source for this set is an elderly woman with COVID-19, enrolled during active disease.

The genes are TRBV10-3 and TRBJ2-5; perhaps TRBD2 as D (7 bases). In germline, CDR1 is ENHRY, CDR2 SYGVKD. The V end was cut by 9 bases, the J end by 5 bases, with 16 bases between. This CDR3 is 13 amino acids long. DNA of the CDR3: TGTGCCATACGGGGGGCCCCCAGGGAGACCCAGTACTTC. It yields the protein CAIRGAPRETQYF.

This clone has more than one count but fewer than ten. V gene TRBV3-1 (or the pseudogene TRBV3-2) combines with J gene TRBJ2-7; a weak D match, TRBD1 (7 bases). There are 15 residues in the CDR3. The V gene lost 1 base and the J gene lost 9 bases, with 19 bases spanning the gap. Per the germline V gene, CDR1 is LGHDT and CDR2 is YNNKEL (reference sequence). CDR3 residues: CASSQGGAGGSGQYF. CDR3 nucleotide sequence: TGTGCCAGCAGCCAAGGCGGGGCAGGGGGGTCTGGGCAGTACTTC.

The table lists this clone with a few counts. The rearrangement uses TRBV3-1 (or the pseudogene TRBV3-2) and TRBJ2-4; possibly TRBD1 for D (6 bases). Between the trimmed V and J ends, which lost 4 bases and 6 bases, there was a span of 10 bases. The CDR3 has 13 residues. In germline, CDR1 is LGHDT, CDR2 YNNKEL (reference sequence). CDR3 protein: CASSLTGINIQYF. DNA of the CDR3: TGTGCCAGCAGCCTCACAGGGATAAACATTCAGTACTTC.

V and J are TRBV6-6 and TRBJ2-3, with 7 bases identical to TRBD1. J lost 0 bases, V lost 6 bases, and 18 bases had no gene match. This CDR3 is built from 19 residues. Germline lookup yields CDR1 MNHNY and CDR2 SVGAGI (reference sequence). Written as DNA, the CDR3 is TGTGCCAGCAGCTACCAGGGGGACAGCGTATTCACTAGCACAGATACGCAGTATTTT. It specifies CASSYQGDSVFTSTDTQYF.

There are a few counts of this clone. The CDR3 here is CASRDSMNTEAFF. CDR3 bases: TGTGCCAGCAGGGACAGCATGAACACTGAAGCTTTCTTT. V and J are TRBV2 and TRBJ1-1, with D tentatively TRBD1 (6 bases). This CDR3 region has 13 residues. V lost 6 bases to trimming and J lost 0 bases, with 8 bases between them. From germline, CDR1 is SNHLY and CDR2 FYNNEI.

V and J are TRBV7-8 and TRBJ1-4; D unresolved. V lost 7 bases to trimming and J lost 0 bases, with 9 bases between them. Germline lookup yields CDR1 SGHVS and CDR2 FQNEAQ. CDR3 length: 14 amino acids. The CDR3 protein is CASNQDTTNEKLFF. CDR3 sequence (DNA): TGTGCCAGCAATCAAGACACAACTAATGAAAAACTGTTTTTT.

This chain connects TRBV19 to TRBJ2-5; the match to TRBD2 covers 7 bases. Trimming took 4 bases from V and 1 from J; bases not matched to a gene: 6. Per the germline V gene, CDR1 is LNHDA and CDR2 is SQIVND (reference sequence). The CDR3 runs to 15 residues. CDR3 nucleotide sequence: TGTGCCAGTAGTAGGGGGGACTACTCCCAAGAGACCCAGTACTTC. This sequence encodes CASSRGDYSQETQYF.

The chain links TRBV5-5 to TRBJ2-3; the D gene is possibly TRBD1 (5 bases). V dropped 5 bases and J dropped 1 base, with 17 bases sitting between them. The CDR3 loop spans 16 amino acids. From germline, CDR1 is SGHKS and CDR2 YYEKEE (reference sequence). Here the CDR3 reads CASRFAGPWGTDTQYF. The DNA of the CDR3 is TGTGCCAGCAGATTCGCAGGGCCATGGGGCACAGATACGCAGTATTTT.

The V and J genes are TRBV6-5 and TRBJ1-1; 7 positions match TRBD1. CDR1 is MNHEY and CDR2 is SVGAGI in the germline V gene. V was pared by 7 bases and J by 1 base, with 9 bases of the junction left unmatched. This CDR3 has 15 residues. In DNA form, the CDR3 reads TGTGCCAGCATACCGGGACAGCTAGGGAACACTGAAGCTTTCTTT. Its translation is CASIPGQLGNTEAFF.

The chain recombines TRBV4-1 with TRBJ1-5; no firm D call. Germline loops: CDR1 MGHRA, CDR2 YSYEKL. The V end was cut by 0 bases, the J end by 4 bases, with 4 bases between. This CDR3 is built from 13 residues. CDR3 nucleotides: TGCGCCAGCAGCCAAGACGGGAATCAGCCCCAGCATTTT. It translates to CASSQDGNQPQHF.

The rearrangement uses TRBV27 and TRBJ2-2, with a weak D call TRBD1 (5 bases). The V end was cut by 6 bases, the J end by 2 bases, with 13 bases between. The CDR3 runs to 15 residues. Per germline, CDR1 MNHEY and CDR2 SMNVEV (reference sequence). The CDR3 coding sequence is TGTGCCAGCAGGCGCCCAGGGCTTAACACCGGGGAGCTGTTTTTT. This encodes CASRRPGLNTGELFF.

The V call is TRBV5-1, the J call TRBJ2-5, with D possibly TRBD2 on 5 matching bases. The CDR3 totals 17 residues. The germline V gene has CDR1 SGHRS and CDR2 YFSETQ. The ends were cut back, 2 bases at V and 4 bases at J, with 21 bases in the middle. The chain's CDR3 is CASSFGVKQTPPETQYF. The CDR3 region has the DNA TGCGCCAGCAGCTTCGGGGTAAAGCAAACACCTCCAGAGACCCAGTACTTC.

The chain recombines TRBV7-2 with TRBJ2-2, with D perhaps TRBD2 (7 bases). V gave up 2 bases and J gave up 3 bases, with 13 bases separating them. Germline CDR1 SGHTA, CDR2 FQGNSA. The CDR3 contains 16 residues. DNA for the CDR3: TGTGCCAGCAGCTTATGGGGGGGCCAGTACACCGGGGAGCTGTTTTTT. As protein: CASSLWGGQYTGELFF.

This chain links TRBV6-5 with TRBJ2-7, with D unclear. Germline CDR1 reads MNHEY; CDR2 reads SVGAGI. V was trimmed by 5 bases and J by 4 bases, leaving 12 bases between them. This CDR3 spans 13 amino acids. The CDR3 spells CASSTPDKYEQYF. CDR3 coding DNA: TGTGCCAGCAGTACTCCCGATAAGTACGAGCAGTACTTC.

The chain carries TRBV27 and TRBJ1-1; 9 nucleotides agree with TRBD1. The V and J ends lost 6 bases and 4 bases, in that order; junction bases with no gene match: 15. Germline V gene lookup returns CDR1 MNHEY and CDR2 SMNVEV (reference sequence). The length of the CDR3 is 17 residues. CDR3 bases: TGTGCCAGCAGGCGCTCATTTACAGGGGGCGGAGGCACTGAAGCTTTCTTT. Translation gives CASRRSFTGGGGTEAFF.

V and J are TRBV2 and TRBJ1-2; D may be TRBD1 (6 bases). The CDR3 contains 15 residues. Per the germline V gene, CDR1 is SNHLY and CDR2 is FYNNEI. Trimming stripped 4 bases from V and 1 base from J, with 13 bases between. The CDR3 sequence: CASSGTGTSNYGYTF. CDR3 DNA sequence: TGTGCCAGCAGTGGGACCGGGACAAGTAACTATGGCTACACCTTC.

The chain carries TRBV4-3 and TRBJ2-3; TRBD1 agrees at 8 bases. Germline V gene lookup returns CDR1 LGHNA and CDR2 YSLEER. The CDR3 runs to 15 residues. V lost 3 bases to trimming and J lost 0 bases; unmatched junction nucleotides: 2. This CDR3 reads CASSQQGASTDTQYF. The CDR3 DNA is TGCGCCAGCAGCCAGCAGGGGGCTAGCACAGATACGCAGTATTTT.

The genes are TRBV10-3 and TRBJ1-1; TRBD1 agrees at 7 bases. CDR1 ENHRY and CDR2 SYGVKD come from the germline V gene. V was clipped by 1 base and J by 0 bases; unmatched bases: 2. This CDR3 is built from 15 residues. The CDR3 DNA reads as TGTGCCATCAGTGAGTGGGACAGCGTGAACACTGAAGCTTTCTTT. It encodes CAISEWDSVNTEAFF.

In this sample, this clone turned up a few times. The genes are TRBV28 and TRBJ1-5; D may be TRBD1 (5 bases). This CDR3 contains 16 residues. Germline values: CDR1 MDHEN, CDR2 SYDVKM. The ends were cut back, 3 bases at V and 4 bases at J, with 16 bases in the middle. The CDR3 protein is CASSLNSYQGNQPQHF. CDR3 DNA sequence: TGTGCCAGCAGTTTGAACTCTTATCAGGGAAATCAGCCCCAGCATTTT.

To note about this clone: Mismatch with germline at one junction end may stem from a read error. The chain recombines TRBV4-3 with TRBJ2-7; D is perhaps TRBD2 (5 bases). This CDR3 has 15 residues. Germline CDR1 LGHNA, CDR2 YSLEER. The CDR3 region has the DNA TGCGCCGGCAGCCCCGGCGAGGGTATCCACTACGAGCAGTACTTC. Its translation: CAGSPGEGIHYEQYF.

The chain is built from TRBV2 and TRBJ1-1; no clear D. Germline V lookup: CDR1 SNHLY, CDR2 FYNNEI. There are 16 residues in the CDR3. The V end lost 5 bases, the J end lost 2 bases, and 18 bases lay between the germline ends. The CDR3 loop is CASSLAGGRLNTEAFF. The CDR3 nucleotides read TGTGCCAGCAGTCTCGCGGGCGGACGGCTAAACACTGAAGCTTTCTTT. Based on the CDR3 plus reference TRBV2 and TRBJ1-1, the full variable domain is EPEVTQTPSHQVTQMGQEVILRCVPISNHLYFYWYRQILGQKVEFLVSFYNNEISEKSEIFDDQFSVERPDGSNFTLKIRSTKLEDSAMYFCASSLAGGRLNTEAFFGQGTRLTVV.